These 6 T cell receptor beta chains came from one sample sequenced in a study of T cells in Graves' hyperthyroidism and ophthalmopathy. The investigators amplified TCR beta CDR3 regions from RNA transcripts. First-round RT-PCR targeting the TCR CDR3 was performed with the HTBI primer set. One entry per CDR3 protein results from TCRdb running MiXCR on the multiplex PCR reads. The sample has 500,000 to 600,000 distinct CDR3 sequences; about 45% are singletons. The sequencing input was peripheral blood or thyroid tissue (not recorded which). These receptors originate from an adult woman with Graves' disease, either hyperthyroidism or ophthalmopathy (not recorded which).

This clonotype came up many times. The gene calls are TRBV7-8 and TRBJ1-1; 10 bases are a match to TRBD1. Per germline, CDR1 SGHVS and CDR2 FQNEAQ. V was clipped by 3 bases and J by 6 bases; unmatched bases: 4. The CDR3 loop spans 14 amino acids. The CDR3 coding sequence is TGTGCCAGCAGCTTGCAGACAGGGGGCTCTGAAGCTTTCTTT. Translation gives CASSLQTGGSEAFF.

The chain joins TRBV9 to TRBJ2-5, with D possibly TRBD1 on 6 matching bases. CDR3 length: 15 residues. V lost 0 bases and J 5 bases, leaving 14 bases between the germline ends. Germline V gives CDR1 SGDLS, CDR2 YYNGEE. As DNA, the CDR3 is TGTGCCAGCAGCGTAGAGTCAGGGGCTCGGGAGACCCAGTACTTC. It specifies CASSVESGARETQYF. Drawing the rest from reference TRBV9 and TRBJ2-5, the complete variable domain is DSGVTQTPKHLITATGQRVTLRCSPRSGDLSVYWYQQSLDQGLQFLIQYYNGEERAKGNILERFSAQQFPDLHSELNLSSLELGDSALYFCASSVESGARETQYFGPGTRLLVL.

The rearrangement links TRBV29-1 to TRBJ2-7, with TRBD2 matching 9 bases. Germline trimming cut 8 bases from V and 1 base from J; bases unmatched to any gene: 9. The CDR3 runs 14 residues. Germline V gene sequence: CDR1 SQVTM, CDR2 ANQGSEA. The CDR3 DNA reads TGCAGCTTGATTGCTGCGGGAGGGTCCTACGAGCAGTACTTC. Protein product: CSLIAAGGSYEQYF.

The chain employs TRBV19 and TRBJ1-2; no clear D gene. From germline, CDR1 is LNHDA and CDR2 SQIVND (reference sequence). V gave up 2 bases and J gave up 4 bases, with 5 bases separating them. CDR3 length equals 12 residues. The CDR3 loop is CASSISVYGYTF. The CDR3 DNA sequence: TGTGCCAGTAGTATATCCGTCTATGGCTACACCTTC.

This chain links TRBV6-5 with TRBJ2-5; possibly TRBD1 for D (7 bases). CDR1 is MNHEY, CDR2 SVGAGI, per germline. Trimming shortened V by 0 bases and J by 4 bases, and 18 bases separated the two germline ends. The CDR3 is made up of 17 amino acids. CDR3 in amino acids: CASSYSSAGQTLETQYF. CDR3 in DNA: TGTGCCAGCAGTTACTCTAGCGCGGGACAGACACTAGAGACCCAGTACTTC.

This clonotype showed up just a few times. Because it lacks the conserved phenylalanine or tryptophan at the end, this CDR3 is likely a read error. The DNA is left out, because the CDR3 cannot be placed on it with certainty; the CDR3 is given as TCRdb lists it. The V and J genes are TRBV7-6 and TRBJ2-5; the table's D call TRBD2 went unverified against the DNA. From germline, CDR1 is SGHVS and CDR2 FNYEAQ. Counting both end residues, the CDR3 totals 13 amino acids. The CDR3 spells CASSLVLAGGTDT.